This record covers a single T cell receptor beta chain. The antigen is not known. These data are taken from a study of T cells in localized non-small cell lung cancer. Points from the study as a whole: Median around 60 top-100 tumor clones were shared with paired adjacent lung. Uninvolved adjacent lung had more T cell clonality than any other tissue, topping tumor. Patients showing higher blood T cell density tended to see longer overall survival.

The method was immunoSEQ multiplex PCR; TCRdb's version includes in-frame clones alone and lacks a portion of them. The data contain tens of thousands of clones, around nine tenths of them singletons. CDR1 and CDR2 (germline): MNHNY, SVGAGI (reference sequence). Trimming left V 5 bases short and J 2 bases short, with 9 bases between. The CDR3 covers 13 residues. This chain uses TRBV6-6 with TRBJ1-2; D is perhaps TRBD1 (5 bases). This TCR was sampled from a woman between 35 and 70 years old with stage I squamous cell lung carcinoma. Sequenced material: peripheral blood, taken before any cancer treatment. CDR3 loop: CASSPGPNYGYTF. The CDR3 coding sequence is TGTGCCAGCAGTCCGGGACCCAACTATGGCTACACCTTC.